The 8 T cell receptor beta chains reported below all come from one sample, sequenced in a study of identical twins. TCRdb processed the 5' RACE reads anew with MiXCR; each CDR3 protein has one entry. The sample records around 480,000 distinct CDR3 sequences, roughly 13% being singletons. Separately, the same data were catalogued under a study of yellow fever vaccine responses in identical twins.

Sequenced material: CD4+ T cells sorted from blood. The receptors shown here come from a woman aged 18-35 years in good health.

This clonotype was seen more than once but under ten times. The V call is TRBV7-2, the J call TRBJ1-5; TRBD1 matches at 8 bases. J lost 12 bases, V lost 5 bases, and 18 bases had no gene match. The CDR3 consists of 16 residues. The germline V gene has CDR1 SGHTA and CDR2 FQGNSA. CDR3 bases: TGTGCCAGCAGCCTGACGACAGGGGCCTACGGAGGGAGCCAGCATTTT. This sequence encodes CASSLTTGAYGGSQHF.

This clonotype was recorded a few times. The chain has TRBV14 and TRBJ2-1; D perhaps matches TRBD2 (7 bases). Germline assignment: CDR1 SGHDN and CDR2 FVKESK. The CDR3 has 13 residues. Trimming stripped 8 bases from V and 5 bases from J, with 13 bases between. The CDR3 region has the DNA TGTGCCAGCGCACGGGGGGCTAACAATGAGCAGTTCTTC. Translation: CASARGANNEQFF.

The sample holds a few counts of this clonotype. The CDR3 sequence is CASSWGGVYEQYF. Written as DNA, the CDR3 is TGCGCCAGCAGCTGGGGAGGGGTCTACGAGCAGTACTTC. This rearrangement joins TRBV5-1 to TRBJ2-7, with TRBD2 matching over 7 bases. V shed 3 bases and J 3 bases; nucleotides not matched to a gene: 3. Germline values: CDR1 SGHRS, CDR2 YFSETQ. The CDR3 is 13 amino acids.

This clonotype turned up a few times. The V gene is TRBV25-1, the J gene TRBJ2-7, with TRBD1 matching over 7 bases. This CDR3 spans 15 amino acids. Germline-derived CDR1 and CDR2 are MGHDK and SYGVNS. After removal of 6 bases from V and 0 bases from J, the junction contained 8 bases not matched to a gene. The CDR3 sequence: CASSRYRDSSYEQYF. The CDR3 bases are TGTGCCAGCAGCCGATACAGGGACAGCTCCTACGAGCAGTACTTC.

The genes are TRBV18 and TRBJ2-5; TRBD2 is a possible D gene (5 bases). The CDR3 length is 16 residues. Per the germline V gene, CDR1 is KGHSH and CDR2 is LQKENI. Trimming removed 3 bases from V and 0 bases from J, with 14 bases in between. CDR3 DNA sequence: TGTGCCAGCTCACCCTTGAGGACTCCTGACCAAGAGACCCAGTACTTC. Its translation is CASSPLRTPDQETQYF.

This clonotype has more than one count but fewer than ten. V and J are TRBV6-2 or TRBV6-3 and TRBJ1-1; D is possibly TRBD1 (5 bases). The V gene's germline CDR1 is MNHEY and CDR2 SVGEGT. The ends were cut back, 0 bases at V and 5 bases at J, with 13 bases in the middle. The CDR3 totals 15 residues. CDR3 region: CASSYSTEGLTEAFF. CDR3 in DNA: TGTGCCAGCAGTTACTCGACCGAGGGACTAACTGAAGCTTTCTTT.

This clonotype was counted only a few times. The chain uses TRBV24-1 and TRBJ2-7; D gene unclear. The V gene's germline CDR1 is KGHDR and CDR2 SFDVKD. V lost 4 bases to trimming and J lost 6 bases, with 9 bases between them. CDR3 length equals 12 residues. The CDR3 nucleotides read TGTGCCACCAGTGAGAAGGGCGCCGAGCAGTACTTC. Translating it yields CATSEKGAEQYF.

The chain is built from TRBV6-2 or TRBV6-3 and TRBJ2-5; 7 bases are a match to TRBD2. Germline CDR1 MNHEY, CDR2 SVGEGT. The CDR3 has 17 residues. J was trimmed by 1 base and V by 8 bases; bases with no gene match: 16. CDR3 in DNA: TGTGCCAGCGGGACTACGGGCAAAGGGTACGTCCAAGAGACCCAGTACTTC. It is translated as CASGTTGKGYVQETQYF.